This T cell receptor beta chain was captured by sequencing in a study of blood T cell repertoires in COVID-19. Study as a whole: The analysed material was cDNA or gDNA that came from T cells, B-cell-depleted T cells, or PBMCs.

Here immunoSEQ multiplex PCR was the method, and the copy in TCRdb shows in-frame clones only, minus some. Here the sample spans roughly 57,000 clones, about nine tenths being singletons. CDR3 length equals 14 residues. Trimming took 6 bases from V and 5 from J, leaving 16 bases between them. The germline CDR1 and CDR2 sequences are LNHDA and SQIVND (reference sequence). Sequencing was carried out using peripheral blood. This receptor was taken from a man older than 75 with acute or convalescent COVID-19. This rearrangement joins TRBV19 to TRBJ1-1; maybe TRBD1 (5 bases). In DNA form, the CDR3 reads TGTGCCAGTAGCCCCCCTCGGGGGGATACTGAAGCTTTCTTT. Its translation: CASSPPRGDTEAFF.